Below, 16 T cell receptor beta chains from the same sample are listed, as sequenced in a study of blood T cell repertoires in COVID-19. Method: immunoSEQ multiplex PCR; TCRdb's copy keeps in-frame clones and lacks some. The sample contains 63,000 or so clones, roughly nine tenths of which appear only once. The specimen sequenced was peripheral blood. Receptor source: a man aged 70 or older with active COVID-19.

V gene TRBV4-2 combines with J gene TRBJ1-2, with 10 bases fitting TRBD1. The V gene end was trimmed by 0 bases and the J gene end by 3 bases; junction bases not matched to a gene: 13. Per the germline V gene, CDR1 is LGHNA and CDR2 is YNFKEQ. There are 19 residues in the CDR3. This chain's CDR3 is CASSQDLGTGAGAYYGYTF. The CDR3 nucleotides are TGTGCCAGCAGCCAAGATCTCGGGACAGGGGCCGGCGCCTACTATGGCTACACCTTC.

The J gene is TRBJ2-3, the V gene TRBV19; TRBD2 is a possible D gene (6 bases). V lost 4 bases, J lost 2 bases, and 10 bases lay in between. The germline V gene encodes CDR1 LNHDA and CDR2 SQIVND (reference sequence). This CDR3 spans 14 amino acids. The CDR3 loop is CASSKGTLTDTQYF. The DNA of the CDR3 is TGTGCCAGTAGTAAGGGGACTCTCACAGATACGCAGTATTTT.

The V and J genes are TRBV15 and TRBJ2-1; 8 bases align to TRBD1. There are 12 residues in the CDR3. Germline loops: CDR1 LNHNV, CDR2 YYDKDF (reference sequence). With 4 bases clipped from V and 9 bases from J, the junction kept 2 bases outside the gene matches. CDR3: CATSITGGEQFF. Here the CDR3 DNA reads TGTGCCACCAGCATAACAGGGGGTGAGCAGTTCTTC.

The chain couples TRBV4-3 to TRBJ1-2, with D uncertain. Trimming shortened V by 0 bases and J by 5 bases, and 7 bases separated the two germline ends. Germline V gene lookup returns CDR1 LGHNA and CDR2 YSLEER. The CDR3 is made up of 13 amino acids. Here the CDR3 reads CASSQDRVYGYTF. For the CDR3, the DNA is TGCGCCAGCAGCCAAGATCGGGTGTATGGCTACACCTTC.

This clone was seen only a few times. The V call is TRBV6-5, the J call TRBJ2-7; 8 bases are a match to TRBD1. V lost 6 bases to trimming and J lost 3 bases; unmatched junction nucleotides: 4. The germline V gene encodes CDR1 MNHEY and CDR2 SVGAGI. The CDR3 runs 13 residues. CDR3 in amino acids: CASRTGVGYEQYF. The DNA for the CDR3 is TGTGCCAGCAGGACAGGGGTGGGCTACGAGCAGTACTTC.

The gene calls are TRBV7-9 and TRBJ1-2; 8 bases are a match to TRBD1. Germline trimming cut 1 base from V and 8 bases from J; bases unmatched to any gene: 9. The CDR3 has 15 amino acids. CDR1 and CDR2 (germline): SEHNR, FQNEAQ (reference sequence). DNA of the CDR3: TGTGCCAGCAGCTTAGGTACAGGGGGGGACCTGGGCTACACCTTC. It is translated as CASSLGTGGDLGYTF.

The rearrangement joins TRBV21-1 to TRBJ1-3. TRBV21-1 is given as a pseudogene. The CDR3 covers 19 residues. In DNA, the CDR3 is TGTGCCAGCAGCACGACCCCCTCGGGAGGGATAGTCTCTGGAAACACCATATATTTT. It translates to CASSTTPSGGIVSGNTIYF.

This clone was seen just once. The chain recombines TRBV7-3 with TRBJ2-2; perhaps TRBD1 as D (6 bases). Between the trimmed V and J ends, which lost 7 bases and 5 bases, there was a span of 11 bases. CDR3 length equals 13 residues. CDR1 is SGHTA, CDR2 FQGTGA, per germline. The CDR3 sequence is CASTPGVTGELFF. CDR3 in DNA: TGTGCCAGCACCCCAGGGGTGACCGGGGAGCTGTTTTTT.

About this clone itself: An end of the junction does not agree with germline; a read error may underlie this. The chain couples TRBV5-1 to TRBJ2-1; 11 nucleotides agree with TRBD2. This CDR3 comprises 16 residues. CDR1 is SGHRS, CDR2 YFSETQ, per germline. DNA of the CDR3: TGCGCCAGCAGGTTGGGGGGGACTAGCGGTCACAATGAGCAGTTCTTC. As protein: CASRLGGTSGHNEQFF.

The genes are TRBV11-3 and TRBJ2-1, with a weak D call TRBD1 (5 bases). The CDR3 is 14 amino acids. The ends were cut back, 5 bases at V and 5 bases at J, with 13 bases in the middle. Germline CDR1 and CDR2: SGHNT and YENEEA. The CDR3, as DNA: TGTGCCAGCAGCCCGATGGGGCGGCACAATGAGCAGTTCTTC. It specifies CASSPMGRHNEQFF.

V gene TRBV7-3 combines with J gene TRBJ1-5, with D perhaps TRBD1 (6 bases). CDR3 length equals 14 residues. V was trimmed by 5 bases and J by 6 bases, leaving 14 bases between them. Germline lookup yields CDR1 SGHTA and CDR2 FQGTGA. CDR3 DNA sequence: TGTGCCAGCAGCCCGGCGGGGGGCGGTCAGCCCCAGCATTTT. This sequence encodes CASSPAGGGQPQHF.

This clone showed up just once. V and J are TRBV4-1 and TRBJ2-1; D perhaps matches TRBD2 (5 bases). Germline values: CDR1 MGHRA, CDR2 YSYEKL. The CDR3 spans 16 residues. V lost 0 bases and J lost 4, with 13 bases in between. Here the CDR3 DNA reads TGCGCCAGCAGCCAAGATGCGGCGGGCCAATACAATGAGCAGTTCTTC. Protein sequence: CASSQDAAGQYNEQFF.

This chain's CDR3 is CASSHGQGGEPQHF. In nucleotides, the CDR3 is TGCGCCAGCAGCCACGGACAGGGAGGGGAGCCCCAGCATTTT. The chain recombines TRBV5-1 with TRBJ1-5; TRBD1 agrees at 8 bases. V lost 4 bases to trimming and J lost 8 bases; unmatched junction nucleotides: 8. CDR3 length: 14 amino acids. Germline-derived CDR1 and CDR2 are SGHRS and YFSETQ.

The chain links TRBV5-1 to TRBJ2-3; D perhaps matches TRBD1 (7 bases). The CDR3 has 16 amino acids. Germline V CDR1 and CDR2: SGHRS, YFSETQ. V lost 0 bases, J lost 1 base, and 12 bases lay in between. This CDR3 reads CASSLEGRGGTDTQYF. CDR3 DNA sequence: TGCGCCAGCAGCTTGGAAGGCAGGGGGGGCACAGATACGCAGTATTTT.

V and J are TRBV18 and TRBJ2-1; TRBD2 agrees at 13 bases. V lost 3 bases to trimming and J lost 10 bases; unmatched junction nucleotides: 0. The CDR3 sequence is 13 residues long. CDR1 is KGHSH and CDR2 is LQKENI in the germline V gene. The CDR3 region has the DNA TGTGCCAGCTCACCGGGACTAGCGGGAGAGCAGTTCTTC. Its translation is CASSPGLAGEQFF.

The rearrangement uses TRBV4-2 and TRBJ2-5; 8 bases match TRBD2. J was trimmed by 2 bases and V by 1 base; bases with no gene match: 12. The V gene's germline CDR1 is LGHNA and CDR2 YNFKEQ. The CDR3 has 18 residues. CDR3 in amino acids: CASSQGAAGSGAQETQYF. For the CDR3, the DNA is TGTGCCAGCAGCCAAGGGGCTGCGGGTAGCGGGGCACAAGAGACCCAGTACTTC.